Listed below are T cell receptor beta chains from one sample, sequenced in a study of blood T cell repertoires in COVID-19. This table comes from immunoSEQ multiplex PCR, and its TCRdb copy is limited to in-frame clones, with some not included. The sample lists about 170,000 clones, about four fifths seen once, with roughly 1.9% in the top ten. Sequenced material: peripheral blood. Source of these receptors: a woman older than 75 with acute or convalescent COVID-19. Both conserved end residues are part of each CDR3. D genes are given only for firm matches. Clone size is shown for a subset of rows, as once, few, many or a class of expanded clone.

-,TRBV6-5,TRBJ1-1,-,TGTGCCAGCAGTTTATCCAGATTGAACACTGAAGCTTTCTTT,CASSLSRLNTEAFF
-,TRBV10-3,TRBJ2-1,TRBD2,TGTGCCATCAGTGAAGGCGGGGGGGACAATGAGCAGTTCTTC,CAISEGGGDNEQFF
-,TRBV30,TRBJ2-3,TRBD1,TGTGCCTGGAGTGACGACAGGGTGGGTTTGAATACGCAGTATTTT,CAWSDDRVGLNTQYF
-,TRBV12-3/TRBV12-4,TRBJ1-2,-,TGTGCCAGCAGTTTTTTGCAGTCCTATGGCTACACCTTC,CASSFLQSYGYTF
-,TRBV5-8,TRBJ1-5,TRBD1,TGTGCCAGCAGCCCGGGGACAGACAATCAGCCCCAGCATTTT,CASSPGTDNQPQHF
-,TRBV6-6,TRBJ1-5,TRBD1,TGTGCCAGCACGCGGGGGACAGGGGGAAATCAGCCCCAGCATTTT,CASTRGTGGNQPQHF
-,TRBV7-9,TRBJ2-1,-,TGTGCCAGCAGCTTACTTTCTAGCTCCTACAATGAGCAGTTCTTC,CASSLLSSSYNEQFF
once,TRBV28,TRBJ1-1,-,TGTGCCAGCAGTTTGCAGGGGACTGAAGCTTTCTTT,CASSLQGTEAFF
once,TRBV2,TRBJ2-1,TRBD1,TGTGCCAGCAGAAAGACAGGGTCGTCCTACAATGAGCAGTTCTTC,CASRKTGSSYNEQFF
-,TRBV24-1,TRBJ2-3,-,TGTGCCACCAGTGATTGGGACTCTTCGGATACGCAGTATTTT,CATSDWDSSDTQYF
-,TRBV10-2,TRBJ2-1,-,TGCGCCAGCAGTGCCAACTATGAGCAGTTCTTC,CASSANYEQFF
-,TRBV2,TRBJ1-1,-,TGTGCCAGCAGTCCACTGCTACAGGGGAACACTGAAGCTTTCTTT,CASSPLLQGNTEAFF
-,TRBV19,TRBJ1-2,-,TGTGCCAGCCAACAAAATTTTCGCGGTGGCTACACCTTC,CASQQNFRGGYTF
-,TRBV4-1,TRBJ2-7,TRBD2,TGCGCCAGCAGCCAAGATAGCGGGGCCTACGAGCAGTACTTC,CASSQDSGAYEQYF
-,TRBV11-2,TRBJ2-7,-,TGTGCCAGCAGGCTACAGGGTTTCTCCTACGAGCAGTACTTC,CASRLQGFSYEQYF
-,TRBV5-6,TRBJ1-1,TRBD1,TGTGCCAGCAGCTTGGGGGACAGGGGGGCCCACACTGAAGCTTTCTTT,CASSLGDRGAHTEAFF
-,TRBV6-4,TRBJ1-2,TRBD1,TGTGCCAGCAGTATTGACAGGGGCTATGGCTACACCTTC,CASSIDRGYGYTF
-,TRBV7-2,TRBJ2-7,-,TGTGCCAGCAGCTTAGAAGGGGGACGCGAGCAGTACTTC,CASSLEGGREQYF
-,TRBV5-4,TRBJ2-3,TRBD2,TGTGCCAGCAGCTTGGTAGGACTAGTTACGCAGTATTTT,CASSLVGLVTQYF
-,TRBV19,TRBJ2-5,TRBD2,TGTGCCAGTATGTCGGGGGGACGAGAGACCCAGTACTTC,CASMSGGRETQYF
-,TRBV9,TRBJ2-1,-,TGTGCCAGCAGCGTAGAGTGGGAGTCGGGCAATGAGCAGTTCTTC,CASSVEWESGNEQFF
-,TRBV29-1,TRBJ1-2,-,TGCAGCGTTGAAGAAGTTTGGGGGCCCAACTATGGCTACACCTTC,CSVEEVWGPNYGYTF
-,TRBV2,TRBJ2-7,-,TGTGCCAGCAGTGAGAGTCGGCAGACTTACGAGCAGTACTTC,CASSESRQTYEQYF
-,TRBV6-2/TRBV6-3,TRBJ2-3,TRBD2,TGTGCCAGCAGCGCACACAGGGGACTAGCGGGAGGCACAGATACGCAGTATTTT,CASSAHRGLAGGTDTQYF
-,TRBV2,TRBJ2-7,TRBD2,TGTGCCAGCAAGGGACTAGCGGGGGCGAGCTCCTACGAGCAGTACTTC,CASKGLAGASSYEQYF
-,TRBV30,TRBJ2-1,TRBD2,TGTGCCTGGAGTGTTAGCGGGAGGGCCAATGAGCAGTTCTTC,CAWSVSGRANEQFF
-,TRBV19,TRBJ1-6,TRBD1,TGTGCCAGTAGTAGACAGGGGAATTCACCCCTCCACTTT,CASSRQGNSPLHF
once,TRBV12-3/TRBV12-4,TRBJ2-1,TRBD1,TGTGCCAGCAGTTGGGGGACAGGGGACGAGCAGTTCTTC,CASSWGTGDEQFF
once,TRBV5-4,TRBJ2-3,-,TGTGCCAGCAGCTTGGTGGGCCGGAAAAGCACAGATACGCAGTATTTT,CASSLVGRKSTDTQYF
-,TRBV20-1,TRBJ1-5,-,TGCAGTGCTAGTCAGGGGTTGGATCAGCCCCAGCATTTT,CSASQGLDQPQHF
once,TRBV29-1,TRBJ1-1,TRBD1,TGCAGCGGGCAGGGGGCCGGGAACACTGAAGCTTTCTTT,CSGQGAGNTEAFF
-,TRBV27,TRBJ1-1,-,TGTGCCAGCAGTTTACGGATCGGGACTGCCACTGAAGCTTTCTTT,CASSLRIGTATEAFF
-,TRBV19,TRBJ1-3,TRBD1,TGTGCCAGTTGGACAGGCGGAAACACCATATATTTT,CASWTGGNTIYF
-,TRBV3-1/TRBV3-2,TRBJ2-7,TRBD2,TGTGCCAGCAGCCAAGAACCTAGCGGGAGGGCCGTCTATTACGAGCAGTACTTC,CASSQEPSGRAVYYEQYF
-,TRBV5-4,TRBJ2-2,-,TGTGCCAGCAGCCGCGAGGTTGGTACCGGGGAGCTGTTTTTT,CASSREVGTGELFF
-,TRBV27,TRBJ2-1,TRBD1,TGTGCCAGCAGGAGCAAATCCGGGACAGGGGGTAGCAATGAGCAGTTCTTC,CASRSKSGTGGSNEQFF
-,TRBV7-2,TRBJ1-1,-,TGTGCCAGCAGCTTAGCCCTCAAGACAGGACGGAACACTGAAGCTTTCTTT,CASSLALKTGRNTEAFF
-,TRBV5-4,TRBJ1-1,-,TGTGCCAGCAGCTTGGGCGGATCCATTCACACTGAAGCTTTCTTT,CASSLGGSIHTEAFF
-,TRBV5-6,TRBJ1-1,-,TGTGCCAGCAGCTCGACATTGAACACTGAAGCTTTCTTT,CASSSTLNTEAFF
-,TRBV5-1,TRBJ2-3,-,TGCGCCAGCAGCTCCCAGGGTCTCGTTGGCACAGATACGCAGTATTTT,CASSSQGLVGTDTQYF
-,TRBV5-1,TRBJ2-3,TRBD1,TGCGCCAGCAGACTTGACCCGGGACAGGGAACAGATACGCAGTATTTT,CASRLDPGQGTDTQYF
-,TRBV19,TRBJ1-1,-,TGTGCCAGTAGAGGCAGGGAAACTGAAGCTTTCTTT,CASRGRETEAFF
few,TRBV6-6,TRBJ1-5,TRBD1,TGTGCCAGCAGCTTTTCGATACCGGGACAGGGGGCTACATTCCAGCCCCAGCATTTT,CASSFSIPGQGATFQPQHF
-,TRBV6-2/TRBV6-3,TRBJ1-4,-,TGTGCCAGCAGTTACGTTCGGGGGTTGAATGAAAAACTGTTTTTT,CASSYVRGLNEKLFF
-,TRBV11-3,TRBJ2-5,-,TGTGCCAGCAGCCCGCGGCGGAACCAAGAGACCCAGTACTTC,CASSPRRNQETQYF
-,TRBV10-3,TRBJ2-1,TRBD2,TGTGCCATCAGTTTAGCGGGGGGGCGCTATGAGCAGTTCTTC,CAISLAGGRYEQFF
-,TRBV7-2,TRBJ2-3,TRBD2,TGTGCCAGCAGCTTAGGTAGCGGGGGGGCTGGTCCTACGCAGTATTTT,CASSLGSGGAGPTQYF
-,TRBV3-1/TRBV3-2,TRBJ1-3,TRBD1,TGTGCCAGCAGCCCCGGTCAAACCGGGACAGAGGGAGGAAACACCATATATTTT,CASSPGQTGTEGGNTIYF